This T cell receptor (beta chain) was found in a study of cytomegalovirus exposure and HLA in healthy donors. Points from the study as a whole: It was found in a later analysis that first-cohort TCR clusters tended to co-occur in the 120 validation repertoires.

The CDR3 consists of 16 residues. Germline-derived CDR1 and CDR2 are MDHEN and SYDVKM. V gave up 5 bases and J gave up 4 bases, with 21 bases separating them. Remarks on this clone: Antigen: not known.

It was the roughly 120-subject validation cohort, separate from the roughly 700-subject first cohort, to which the donors belonged. Profiling relied on immunoSEQ multiplex PCR, and the TCRdb table lists in-frame clones only, not all of them. The top ten hold around 3.3% of the sample, which has about 260,000 clones, about 90% seen once. The chain joins TRBV28 to TRBJ2-7; maybe TRBD1 (5 bases). The receptor's source is a woman between 25 and 40 years old in good health and CMV-seronegative. The specimen was PBMCs. CDR3 residues: CASSPQTDSFLYEQYF. DNA for the CDR3: TGTGCCAGCAGTCCCCAAACCGACAGTTTTCTGTACGAGCAGTACTTC.